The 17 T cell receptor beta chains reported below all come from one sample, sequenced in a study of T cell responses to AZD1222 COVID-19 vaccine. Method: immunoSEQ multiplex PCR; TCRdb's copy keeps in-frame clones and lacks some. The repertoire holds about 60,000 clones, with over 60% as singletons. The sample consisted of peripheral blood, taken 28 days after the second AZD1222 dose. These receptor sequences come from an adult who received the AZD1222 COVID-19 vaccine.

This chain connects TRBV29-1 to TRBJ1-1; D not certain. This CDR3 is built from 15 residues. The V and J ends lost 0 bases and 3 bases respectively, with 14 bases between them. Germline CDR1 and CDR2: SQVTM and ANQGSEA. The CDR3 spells CSVEEGPTRDTEAFF. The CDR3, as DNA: TGCAGCGTTGAAGAGGGCCCGACTCGGGACACTGAAGCTTTCTTT.

Here the CDR3 DNA reads TGTGCCAGTAGTAGGCAGGGGGGACTAGCGGGGAATGAGCAGTTCTTC. Translated: CASSRQGGLAGNEQFF. This rearrangement joins TRBV19 to TRBJ2-1; the match to TRBD2 covers 13 bases. CDR1 is LNHDA, CDR2 SQIVND, per germline (reference sequence). After removal of 4 bases from V and 7 bases from J, the junction contained 7 bases not matched to a gene. CDR3 size: 16 residues.

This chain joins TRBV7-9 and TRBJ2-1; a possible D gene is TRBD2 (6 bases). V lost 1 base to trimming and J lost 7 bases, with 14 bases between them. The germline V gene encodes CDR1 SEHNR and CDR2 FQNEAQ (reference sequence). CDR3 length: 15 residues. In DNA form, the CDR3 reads TGTGCCAGCAGCTTAGGGGGTAGCGGCCTTAATGAGCAGTTCTTC. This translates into CASSLGGSGLNEQFF.

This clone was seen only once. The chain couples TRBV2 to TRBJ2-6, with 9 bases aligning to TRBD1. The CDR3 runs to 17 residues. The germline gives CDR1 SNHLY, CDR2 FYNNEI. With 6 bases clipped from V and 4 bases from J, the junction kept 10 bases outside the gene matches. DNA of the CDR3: TGTGCCAGCAGGGGACAGGGCCCAAACCTCGGGGCCAACGTCCTGACTTTC. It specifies CASRGQGPNLGANVLTF. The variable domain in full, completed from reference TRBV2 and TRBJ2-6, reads EPEVTQTPSHQVTQMGQEVILRCVPISNHLYFYWYRQILGQKVEFLVSFYNNEISEKSEIFDDQFSVERPDGSNFTLKIRSTKLEDSAMYFCASRGQGPNLGANVLTFGAGSRLTVL.

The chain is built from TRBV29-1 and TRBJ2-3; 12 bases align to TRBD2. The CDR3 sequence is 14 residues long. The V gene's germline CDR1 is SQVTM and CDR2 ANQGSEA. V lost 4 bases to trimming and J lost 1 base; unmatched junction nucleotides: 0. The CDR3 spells CSVGLAGGTDTQYF. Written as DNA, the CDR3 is TGCAGCGTTGGACTAGCGGGGGGCACAGATACGCAGTATTTT.

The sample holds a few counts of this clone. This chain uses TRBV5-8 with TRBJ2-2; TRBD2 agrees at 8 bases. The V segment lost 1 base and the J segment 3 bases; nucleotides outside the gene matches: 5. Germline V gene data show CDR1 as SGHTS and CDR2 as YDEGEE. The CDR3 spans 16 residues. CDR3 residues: CASSLFGGAHTGELFF. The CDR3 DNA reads TGTGCCAGCAGCTTGTTCGGGGGGGCCCACACCGGGGAGCTGTTTTTT.

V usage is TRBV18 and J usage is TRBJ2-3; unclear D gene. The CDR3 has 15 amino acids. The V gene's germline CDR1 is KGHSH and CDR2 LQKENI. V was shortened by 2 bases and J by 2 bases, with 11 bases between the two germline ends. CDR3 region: CASSPTIEITDTQYF. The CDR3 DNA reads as TGTGCCAGCTCACCAACGATAGAGATCACAGATACGCAGTATTTT.

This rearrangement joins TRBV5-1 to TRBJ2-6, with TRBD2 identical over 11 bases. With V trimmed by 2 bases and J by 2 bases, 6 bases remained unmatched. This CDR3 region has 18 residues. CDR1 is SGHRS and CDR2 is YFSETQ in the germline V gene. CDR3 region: CASSFSSGGTTGANVLTF. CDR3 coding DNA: TGCGCCAGCAGCTTCTCTAGCGGGGGGACTACTGGGGCCAACGTCCTGACTTTC.

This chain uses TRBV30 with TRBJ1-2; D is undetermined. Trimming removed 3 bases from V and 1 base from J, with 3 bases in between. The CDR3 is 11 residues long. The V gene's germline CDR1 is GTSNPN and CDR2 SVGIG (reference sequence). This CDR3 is CAWSRNYGYTF. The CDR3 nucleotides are TGTGCCTGGAGCCGTAACTATGGCTACACCTTC. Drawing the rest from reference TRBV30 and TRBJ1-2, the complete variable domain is SQTIHQWPATLVQPVGSPLSLECTVEGTSNPNLYWYRQAAGRGLQLLFYSVGIGQISSEVPQNLSASRPQDRQFILSSKKLLLSDSGFYLCAWSRNYGYTFGSGTRLTVV.

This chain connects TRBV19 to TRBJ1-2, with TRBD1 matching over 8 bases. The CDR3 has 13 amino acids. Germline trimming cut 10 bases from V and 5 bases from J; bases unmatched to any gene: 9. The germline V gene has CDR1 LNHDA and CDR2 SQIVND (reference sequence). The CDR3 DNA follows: TGTGCCACGACACCGGGACAGGAGTATGGCTACACCTTC. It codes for CATTPGQEYGYTF.

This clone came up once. The CDR3 nucleotides are TGCGCCAGCAGCTTGACAGGGCCCCCCGAAGAACTGTTTTTT. It yields the protein CASSLTGPPEELFF. J is TRBJ1-4 and V is TRBV5-1; D perhaps matches TRBD1 (6 bases). Per the germline V gene, CDR1 is SGHRS and CDR2 is YFSETQ. V lost 1 base to trimming and J lost 12 bases, with 16 bases between them. The CDR3 covers 14 residues.

As DNA, the CDR3 is TGCGCCAGCAGTGAGTCTCGGGGACAGGGAGCACACGAGCAGTACTTC. Protein product: CASSESRGQGAHEQYF. The chain carries TRBV10-2 and TRBJ2-7; 9 positions match TRBD1. CDR1 and CDR2 (germline): WSHSY, SAAADI. CDR3 size: 16 residues. The V gene end was trimmed by 0 bases and the J gene end by 5 bases; junction bases not matched to a gene: 8.

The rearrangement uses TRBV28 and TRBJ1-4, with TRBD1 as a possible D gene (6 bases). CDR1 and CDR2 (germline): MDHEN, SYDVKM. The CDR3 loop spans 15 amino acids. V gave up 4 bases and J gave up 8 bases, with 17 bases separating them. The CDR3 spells CASSSVDRLGEKLFF. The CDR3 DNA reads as TGTGCCAGCAGTTCAGTTGACAGGCTGGGGGAAAAACTGTTTTTT.

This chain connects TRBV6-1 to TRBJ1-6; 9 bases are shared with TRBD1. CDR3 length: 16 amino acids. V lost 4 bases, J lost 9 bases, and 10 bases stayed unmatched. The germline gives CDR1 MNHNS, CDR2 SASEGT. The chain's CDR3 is CASSGDRVDLGSPLHF. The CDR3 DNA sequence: TGTGCCAGCAGTGGGGACAGGGTCGATTTGGGTTCACCCCTCCACTTT.

The CDR3 DNA sequence: TGTGCCAGCTCACCAAGGCCCCTAGCGGGGGGCTCAAACACCGGGGAGCTGTTTTTT. It is translated as CASSPRPLAGGSNTGELFF. This rearrangement joins TRBV18 to TRBJ2-2, with 11 bases matching TRBD2. The germline CDR1 and CDR2 sequences are KGHSH and LQKENI. The CDR3 has 19 amino acids. Trimming cost V 2 bases and J 2 bases; bases outside gene matches: 10.

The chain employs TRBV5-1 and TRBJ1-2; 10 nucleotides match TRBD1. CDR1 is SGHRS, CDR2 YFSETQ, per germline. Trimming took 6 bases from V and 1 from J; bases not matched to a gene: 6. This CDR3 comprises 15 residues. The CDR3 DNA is TGCGCCAGCAACACGGACAGGGGGAATAACTATGGCTACACCTTC. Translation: CASNTDRGNNYGYTF.

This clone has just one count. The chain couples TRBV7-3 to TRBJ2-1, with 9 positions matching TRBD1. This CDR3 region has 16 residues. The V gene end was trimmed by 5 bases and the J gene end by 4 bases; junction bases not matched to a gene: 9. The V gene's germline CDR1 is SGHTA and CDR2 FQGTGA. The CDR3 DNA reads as TGTGCCAGCAGCCGAGGCGGGACAGGGCTATACAATGAGCAGTTCTTC. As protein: CASSRGGTGLYNEQFF.